This TCR beta chain is from a study of blood T cell repertoires in COVID-19. Background on the study: The origin of the acute and convalescent COVID-19 samples was the United States, Italy and Spain. In each case, the material was cDNA or gDNA derived from T cells, B-cell-depleted T cells, or PBMCs.

In the source study's methods: Researchers report that nucleated cell counts were estimated from reference gene primer amplification. Produced via immunoSEQ multiplex PCR; TCRdb's table is partial and in-frame only. That table gives V, J and clone size, and the DNA gave D and trimming. Among 95,000 to 150,000 clones listed, around four fifths were seen once. This CDR3 spans 13 amino acids. Germline CDR1 reads SGDLS; CDR2 reads YYNGEE. V lost 0 bases and J lost 9, with 11 bases in between. This receptor was identified in a man in his sixties with active or convalescent COVID-19. Sequenced sample: peripheral blood. The rearrangement links TRBV9 to TRBJ2-3; D gene ambiguous. The CDR3 region has the DNA TGTGCCAGCAGCGTAGATTATGTCGCGACGCAGTATTTT. Its translation: CASSVDYVATQYF.